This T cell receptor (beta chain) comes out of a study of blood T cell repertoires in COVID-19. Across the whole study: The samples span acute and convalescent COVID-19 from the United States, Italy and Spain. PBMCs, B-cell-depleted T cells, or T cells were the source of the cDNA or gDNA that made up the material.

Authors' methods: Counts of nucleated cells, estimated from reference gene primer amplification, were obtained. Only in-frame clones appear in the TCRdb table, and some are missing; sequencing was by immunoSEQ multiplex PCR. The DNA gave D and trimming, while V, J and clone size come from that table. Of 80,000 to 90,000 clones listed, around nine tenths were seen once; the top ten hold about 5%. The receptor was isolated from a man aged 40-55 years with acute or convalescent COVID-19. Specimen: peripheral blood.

DNA for the CDR3: TGTGCCAGCAGTGAACGGGCAGGGATTATCGGACAGCCCCAGCATTTT. Protein product: CASSERAGIIGQPQHF. The chain employs TRBV2 and TRBJ1-5; a possible D gene is TRBD1 (5 bases). The ends were cut back, 2 bases at V and 7 bases at J, with 18 bases in the middle. Germline V CDR1 and CDR2: SNHLY, FYNNEI. The CDR3 is 16 amino acids.